This T cell receptor (beta chain) appears in the sequencing data of a study of CD8 T cells in ankylosing spondylitis. General study findings and limits: Made up of under 10 highly homologous variants, a TCR beta motif appeared characteristic of ankylosing spondylitis blood. Clones linked to disease were reported to show significant enrichment in matched ankylosing spondylitis synovial fluid.

Making use of molecular barcodes, quantitative 5'-RACE generated TCR beta libraries. TCRdb independently ran MiXCR on the 5' RACE reads; one entry per CDR3 protein. This table has roughly 670,000 distinct CDR3 sequences, under 20% appearing once. The ends lost 4 bases at V and 3 bases at J; junction bases unmatched: 9. Germline lookup yields CDR1 MDHEN and CDR2 SYDVKM. There are 16 residues in the CDR3. This clonotype was observed a handful of times. Its antigen is unknown. V and J are TRBV28 and TRBJ2-7, with 10 bases that match TRBD1. The receptor's source is a male donor with ankylosing spondylitis. The sequenced material came from blood, either unsorted or a sorted T cell fraction (not recorded which). The CDR3 nucleotides read TGTGCCAGCAGTTCCCCCCGGGACAGGGGATTCTACGAGCAGTACTTC. It specifies CASSSPRDRGFYEQYF.